The 27 T cell receptor beta chains given below trace back to one sample, sequenced in a study of response to subunit inactivated influenza vaccine. TCRdb reprocessed the RT-PCR reads with MiXCR, giving one entry per CDR3 protein. This table has about 520,000 distinct CDR3 sequences, 6.5% to 8% appearing once. This material consisted of PBMCs from blood, taken about 24 months after vaccination. The receptors come from a man between 50 and 75 years old who received an inactivated influenza vaccine.

This clonotype has more than one count but fewer than ten. This rearrangement joins TRBV3-1 to TRBJ1-5; tentative D call: TRBD1 (5 bases). This CDR3 has 15 residues. Looked up from germline, CDR1 is LGHDT and CDR2 is YNNKEL (reference sequence). The V gene lost 3 bases and the J gene lost 5 bases, with 14 bases spanning the gap. The chain's CDR3 is CASSQARGSDQPQHF. DNA for the CDR3: TGTGCCAGCAGCCAGGCCCGGGGCAGTGATCAGCCCCAGCATTTT.

This clonotype came up many times. This chain links TRBV3-1 with TRBJ1-1; 10 bases are a match to TRBD1. The J segment lost 4 bases and the V segment lost 4 bases, leaving 9 bases of the junction unmatched. This CDR3 region has 16 residues. Germline V lookup: CDR1 LGHDT, CDR2 YNNKEL (reference sequence). The CDR3 nucleotides read TGTGCCAGCAGCCTCCAACCGGGACAGGGGAGCACTGAAGCTTTCTTT. Protein sequence: CASSLQPGQGSTEAFF.

The chain combines TRBV29-1 with TRBJ2-7; D is possibly TRBD2 (5 bases). The CDR3 sequence is 13 residues long. The germline V gene has CDR1 SQVTM and CDR2 ANQGSEA. Trimming took off 7 bases at V and 0 bases at J, with 13 bases between the two ends. This CDR3 is CSGAGGPSYEQYF. CDR3 sequence (DNA): TGCAGCGGGGCTGGAGGACCCTCCTACGAGCAGTACTTC.

The CDR3: CASSLTADQPQHF. The CDR3 DNA follows: TGTGCCAGCAGTTTGACGGCCGATCAGCCCCAGCATTTT. The chain recombines TRBV12-3 or TRBV12-4 with TRBJ1-5; D remains ambiguous. Between the trimmed V and J ends, which lost 3 bases and 5 bases, there was a span of 8 bases. The CDR3 extends over 13 amino acids.

This clonotype was seen ten or more times. The V and J genes are TRBV4-2 and TRBJ2-2; D gene unclear. The CDR3 has 13 residues. The germline V gene encodes CDR1 LGHNA and CDR2 YNFKEQ. The V end was cut by 2 bases, the J end by 5 bases, with 6 bases between. The CDR3 nucleotides read TGTGCCAGCAGCCAACCCCGAACCGGGGAGCTGTTTTTT. Amino acid sequence: CASSQPRTGELFF.

This clonotype was counted ten times or more. The chain is built from TRBV7-2 and TRBJ2-7; the D gene is possibly TRBD2 (6 bases). This CDR3 contains 14 residues. V lost 5 bases, J lost 5 bases, and 16 bases lay in between. The germline gives CDR1 SGHTA, CDR2 FQGNSA. CDR3 bases: TGTGCCAGCAGCCGGCGGCGGAGGGATGACGAGCAGTACTTC. This codes for CASSRRRRDDEQYF.

This clonotype was seen at least ten times. The chain has TRBV13 and TRBJ2-5; 9 bases line up with TRBD1. The germline V gene encodes CDR1 PRHDT and CDR2 FYEKMQ (reference sequence). V gave up 1 base and J gave up 4 bases; unmatched junction bases: 1. The CDR3 sequence is 14 residues long. Written as DNA, the CDR3 is TGTGCCAGCAGCTTAGACAGGGGGCTAGAGACCCAGTACTTC. Amino acid sequence: CASSLDRGLETQYF. The full variable domain, completed using reference TRBV13 and TRBJ2-5, is AAGVIQSPRHLIKEKRETATLKCYPIPRHDTVYWYQQGPGQDPQFLISFYEKMQSDKGSIPDRFSAQQFSDYHSELNMSSLELGDSALYFCASSLDRGLETQYFGPGTRLLVL.

The V and J genes are TRBV12-3 or TRBV12-4 and TRBJ1-2; 8 positions agree with TRBD1. There are 14 residues in the CDR3. The V and J ends lost 6 bases and 1 base, in that order; junction bases with no gene match: 4. The chain's CDR3 is CASRRGQGNYGYTF. CDR3 nucleotide sequence: TGTGCCAGCAGGCGCGGACAGGGTAACTATGGCTACACCTTC.

This clonotype was detected a few times. V and J are TRBV7-9 and TRBJ1-4; tentatively, D is TRBD1 (6 bases). The V and J ends lost 5 bases and 1 base respectively, with 14 bases between them. Germline V lookup: CDR1 SEHNR, CDR2 FQNEAQ (reference sequence). The CDR3 runs 16 residues. DNA for the CDR3: TGTGCCAGCAGCCCGGGGGGGCGAGGAACTAATGAAAAACTGTTTTTT. Translating it yields CASSPGGRGTNEKLFF.

The table lists this clonotype with many counts. The gene calls are TRBV29-1 and TRBJ2-5, with 7 nucleotides matching TRBD1. CDR1 SQVTM and CDR2 ANQGSEA come from the germline V gene. V lost 7 bases to trimming and J lost 2 bases; unmatched junction nucleotides: 7. The CDR3 loop spans 13 amino acids. In nucleotides, the CDR3 is TGCAGCGCCAGGGACAGCCGTCAAGAGACCCAGTACTTC. This sequence encodes CSARDSRQETQYF.

V is TRBV10-3 and J is TRBJ2-7, with TRBD1 as a possible D gene (6 bases). Germline V gene lookup returns CDR1 ENHRY and CDR2 SYGVKD. This CDR3 has 13 residues. V gave up 2 bases and J gave up 5 bases, with 10 bases separating them. CDR3 DNA sequence: TGTGCCATCAGTGAGAGGACAGCAGACGAGCAGTACTTC. Residues: CAISERTADEQYF.

The table lists this clonotype with a few counts. This chain connects TRBV10-2 to TRBJ2-7; the match to TRBD2 covers 11 bases. Unmatched junction bases numbered 2, after V lost 0 bases and J lost 4 bases. CDR1 WSHSY and CDR2 SAAADI come from the germline V gene. The CDR3 sequence is 15 residues long. CDR3 nucleotide sequence: TGCGCCAGCAGTGAGTCCCTAGCGGGAGGATACGAGCAGTACTTC. This codes for CASSESLAGGYEQYF.

This clonotype was seen a handful of times. The V and J genes are TRBV7-2 and TRBJ2-1, with 9 bases fitting TRBD1. V gave up 6 bases and J gave up 9 bases; unmatched junction bases: 12. CDR1 is SGHTA, CDR2 FQGNSA, per germline. This CDR3 region has 15 residues. The CDR3 nucleotides read TGTGCCAGCAGTTCCTTCCGGACAGGGGACGCTGAGCAGTTCTTC. It encodes CASSSFRTGDAEQFF.

This clonotype has ten or more counts. V and J are TRBV6-5 and TRBJ2-3; weak D call: TRBD2 (5 bases). The CDR3 runs 11 residues. V was pared by 10 bases and J by 10 bases, with 15 bases between. Germline V gene lookup returns CDR1 MNHEY and CDR2 SVGAGI. As DNA, the CDR3 is TGTGCCACGGGAAGGTATTCACCGCAGTATTTT. Translation gives CATGRYSPQYF.

The chain joins TRBV10-3 to TRBJ2-1; TRBD2 agrees at 8 bases. J was trimmed by 8 bases and V by 7 bases; bases with no gene match: 7. From germline, CDR1 is ENHRY and CDR2 SYGVKD. This CDR3 is 13 amino acids long. CDR3 sequence reads: CAITAGGVDEQFF. In DNA form, the CDR3 reads TGTGCCATCACGGCGGGAGGCGTAGATGAGCAGTTCTTC.

This clonotype appeared many times. The rearrangement joins TRBV21-1 to TRBJ2-1; TRBD1 is the table's D call, not checked against the DNA. TRBV21-1 is designated a pseudogene. The CDR3 is 14 amino acids. CDR3 loop: CASSKEGDDHEQFF. The CDR3 region has the DNA TGTGCCAGCAGCAAGGAGGGGGACGACCATGAGCAGTTCTTC.

V and J are TRBV7-2 and TRBJ2-7; 7 bases match TRBD2. Trimming at V came to 4 bases and at J to 12 bases, leaving 12 bases not matched to a gene. Germline V gene sequence: CDR1 SGHTA, CDR2 FQGNSA. The CDR3 runs 13 residues. In nucleotides, the CDR3 is TGTGCCAGCAGCTCCACGCCTCTAGCGGAATGGTACTTC. It codes for CASSSTPLAEWYF.

The rearrangement joins TRBV10-3 to TRBJ2-6; unclear D gene. V was clipped by 2 bases and J by 7 bases, with 9 bases between them. In germline, CDR1 is ENHRY, CDR2 SYGVKD. The CDR3 covers 14 residues. The CDR3 nucleotides are TGTGCCATCAGTGAGAGCTCCGTAGCCAACGTCCTGACTTTC. Translating gives CAISESSVANVLTF.

This clonotype has a count of ten or more. The chain couples TRBV28 to TRBJ1-2; D unresolved. Trimming removed 6 bases at V and 1 base at J, with 9 bases between. The CDR3 spans 13 residues. The germline V gene has CDR1 MDHEN and CDR2 SYDVKM. CDR3 region: CASSLPINYGYTF. As DNA, the CDR3 is TGTGCCAGCAGCCTCCCCATTAACTATGGCTACACCTTC.

This clonotype occurred many times. This chain joins TRBV20-1 and TRBJ2-3; 9 nucleotides agree with TRBD1. Looked up from germline, CDR1 is DFQATT and CDR2 is SNEGSKA (reference sequence). With 4 bases clipped from V and 6 bases from J, the junction kept 11 bases outside the gene matches. CDR3 size: 15 residues. The CDR3 reads CSANRDRDFSDTQYF. CDR3 sequence (DNA): TGCAGTGCTAACCGGGACAGGGACTTTAGCGATACGCAGTATTTT.

J is TRBJ2-7 and V is TRBV18, with a weak D call TRBD1 (6 bases). Germline V gives CDR1 KGHSH, CDR2 LQKENI. The CDR3 is 15 amino acids. The ends were cut back, 3 bases at V and 1 base at J, with 13 bases in the middle. For the CDR3, the DNA is TGTGCCAGCTCACCTGGACAGTTTCTGTCCTACGAGCAGTACTTC. Translated: CASSPGQFLSYEQYF.

This clonotype has just one count. The chain joins TRBV7-9 to TRBJ2-7, with D perhaps matching TRBD1 (6 bases). In germline, CDR1 is SEHNR, CDR2 FQNEAQ (reference sequence). CDR3 length equals 14 residues. V was shortened by 10 bases and J by 0 bases, with 16 bases between the two germline ends. The CDR3 coding sequence is TGTGCCACAGGCCCGGACAGAAGCTCCTACGAGCAGTACTTC. The encoded protein is CATGPDRSSYEQYF. The whole variable domain, filled in from reference TRBV7-9 and TRBJ2-7, reads DTGVSQNPRHKITKRGQNVTFRCDPISEHNRLYWYRQTLGQGPEFLTYFQNEAQLEKSRLLSDRFSAERPKGSFSTLEIQRTEQGDSAMYLCATGPDRSSYEQYFGPGTRLTVT.

This clonotype was detected a few times. The chain employs TRBV12-3 or TRBV12-4 and TRBJ1-4; D remains ambiguous. Trimming left V 5 bases short and J 11 bases short, with 15 bases between. The CDR3 covers 13 residues. CDR3 residues: CASSPLPDGKLFF. CDR3 bases: TGTGCCAGCAGTCCTCTCCCCGACGGGAAACTGTTTTTT.

The chain uses TRBV20-1 and TRBJ2-1, with D tentatively TRBD2 (6 bases). The germline gives CDR1 DFQATT, CDR2 SNEGSKA (reference sequence). V gave up 6 bases and J gave up 5 bases, with 14 bases separating them. This CDR3 has 13 residues. CDR3 in DNA: TGCAGTGCAAGGGCGGGGCGAAACAATGAGCAGTTCTTC. It is translated as CSARAGRNNEQFF.

This clonotype has at least ten counts. This chain joins TRBV5-1 and TRBJ2-7, with 7 bases that match TRBD1. This CDR3 contains 13 residues. Germline CDR1 reads SGHRS; CDR2 reads YFSETQ. With 2 bases clipped from V and 6 bases from J, the junction kept 5 bases outside the gene matches. The CDR3 sequence: CASSFDREGEQYF. The CDR3 nucleotides read TGCGCCAGCAGCTTCGACAGGGAAGGCGAGCAGTACTTC.

This clonotype was seen at least ten times. This chain uses TRBV5-1 with TRBJ2-1, with 12 bases matching TRBD2. The J segment lost 7 bases and the V segment lost 6 bases, leaving 8 bases of the junction unmatched. The CDR3 has 15 amino acids. CDR1 and CDR2 (germline): SGHRS, YFSETQ. DNA for the CDR3: TGCGCCAGCACCCTGACTAGCGGGAGAGATAATGAGCAGTTCTTC. Protein sequence: CASTLTSGRDNEQFF.

A few counts support this clonotype. The chain couples TRBV6-1 to TRBJ2-2; a possible D gene is TRBD1 (6 bases). Germline CDR1 and CDR2: MNHNS and SASEGT. The CDR3 covers 14 residues. The germline V and J ends were trimmed by 10 bases and 5 bases, with 17 bases remaining between them. The CDR3 nucleotides are TGTGCCACCAGGACAGCGCTAGAAACCGGGGAGCTGTTTTTT. Translation: CATRTALETGELFF.